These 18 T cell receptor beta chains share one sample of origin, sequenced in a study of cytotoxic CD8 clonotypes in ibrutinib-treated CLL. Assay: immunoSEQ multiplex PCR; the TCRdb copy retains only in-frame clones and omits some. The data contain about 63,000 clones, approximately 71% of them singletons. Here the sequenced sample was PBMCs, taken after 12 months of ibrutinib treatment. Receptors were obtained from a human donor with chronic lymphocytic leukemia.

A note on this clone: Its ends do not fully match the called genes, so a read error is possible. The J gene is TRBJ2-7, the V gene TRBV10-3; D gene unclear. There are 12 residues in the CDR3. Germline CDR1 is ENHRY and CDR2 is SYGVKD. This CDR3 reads CAISETDAPVTF. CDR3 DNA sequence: TGTGCCATCAGTGAGACGGACGCCCCCGTTACTTTC.

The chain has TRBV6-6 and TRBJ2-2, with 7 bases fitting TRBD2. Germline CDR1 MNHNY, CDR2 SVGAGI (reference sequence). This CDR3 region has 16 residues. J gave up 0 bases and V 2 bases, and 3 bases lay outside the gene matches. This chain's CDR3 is CASSYGAGANTGELFF. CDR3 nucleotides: TGTGCCAGCAGTTACGGGGCGGGAGCGAACACCGGGGAGCTGTTTTTT.

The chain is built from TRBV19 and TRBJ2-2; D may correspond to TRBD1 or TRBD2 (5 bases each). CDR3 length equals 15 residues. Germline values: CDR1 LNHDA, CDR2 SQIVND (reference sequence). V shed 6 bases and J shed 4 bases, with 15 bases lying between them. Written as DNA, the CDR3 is TGTGCCAGTAGCGGGGCTGCGCCCAGCACCGGGGAGCTGTTTTTT. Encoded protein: CASSGAAPSTGELFF. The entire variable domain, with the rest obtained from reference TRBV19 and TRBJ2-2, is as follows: DGGITQSPKYLFRKEGQNVTLSCEQNLNHDAMYWYRQDPGQGLRLIYYSQIVNDFQKGDIAEGYSVSREKKESFPLTVTSAQKNPTAFYLCASSGAAPSTGELFFGEGSRLTVL.

Here the CDR3 reads CASSVSLATGELFF. For the CDR3, the DNA is TGTGCCAGCAGCGTCTCACTAGCGACCGGGGAGCTGTTTTTT. The chain employs TRBV9 and TRBJ2-2; 7 bases are a match to TRBD2. This CDR3 has 14 residues. Germline assignment: CDR1 SGDLS and CDR2 YYNGEE. V dropped 2 bases and J dropped 5; count of bases not matched to a gene: 3.

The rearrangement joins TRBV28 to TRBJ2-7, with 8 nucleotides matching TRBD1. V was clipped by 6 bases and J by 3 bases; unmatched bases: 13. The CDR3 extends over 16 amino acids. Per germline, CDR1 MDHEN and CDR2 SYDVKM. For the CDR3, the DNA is TGTGCCAGCAGCAATTACGGACAGGGTGGTATCTACGAGCAGTACTTC. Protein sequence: CASSNYGQGGIYEQYF.

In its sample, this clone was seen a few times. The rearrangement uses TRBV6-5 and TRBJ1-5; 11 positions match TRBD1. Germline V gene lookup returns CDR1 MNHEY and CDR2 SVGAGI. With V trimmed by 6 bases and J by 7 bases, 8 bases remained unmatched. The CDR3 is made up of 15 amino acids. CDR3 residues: CASRQGQGAFQPQHF. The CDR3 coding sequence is TGTGCCAGCAGGCAAGGACAGGGGGCTTTCCAGCCCCAGCATTTT.

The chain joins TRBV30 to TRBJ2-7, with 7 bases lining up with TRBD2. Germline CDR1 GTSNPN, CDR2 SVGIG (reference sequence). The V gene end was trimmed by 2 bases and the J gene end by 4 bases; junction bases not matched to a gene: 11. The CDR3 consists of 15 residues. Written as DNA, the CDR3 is TGTGCCTGGAGTAGGTGGGAGGGCGTGGAGTACGAGCAGTACTTC. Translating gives CAWSRWEGVEYEQYF.

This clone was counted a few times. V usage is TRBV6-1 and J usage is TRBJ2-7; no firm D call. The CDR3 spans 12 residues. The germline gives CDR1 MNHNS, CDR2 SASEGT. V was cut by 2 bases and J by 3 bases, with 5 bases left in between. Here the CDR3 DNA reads TGTGCCAGCAGTGAACCAGGCTACGAGCAGTACTTC. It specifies CASSEPGYEQYF.

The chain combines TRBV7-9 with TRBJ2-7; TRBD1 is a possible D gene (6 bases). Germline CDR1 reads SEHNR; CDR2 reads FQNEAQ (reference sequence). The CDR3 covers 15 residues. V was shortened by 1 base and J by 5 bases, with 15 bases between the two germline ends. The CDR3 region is CASSLVGQRMNEQYF. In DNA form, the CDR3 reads TGTGCCAGCAGCTTAGTAGGACAGAGGATGAACGAGCAGTACTTC.

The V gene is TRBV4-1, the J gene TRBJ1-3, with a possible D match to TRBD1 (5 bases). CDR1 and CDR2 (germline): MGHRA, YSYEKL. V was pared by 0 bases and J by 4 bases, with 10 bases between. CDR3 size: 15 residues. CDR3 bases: TGCGCCAGCAGCCAAGACGGGGCGGCAGGAAACACCATATATTTT. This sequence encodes CASSQDGAAGNTIYF.

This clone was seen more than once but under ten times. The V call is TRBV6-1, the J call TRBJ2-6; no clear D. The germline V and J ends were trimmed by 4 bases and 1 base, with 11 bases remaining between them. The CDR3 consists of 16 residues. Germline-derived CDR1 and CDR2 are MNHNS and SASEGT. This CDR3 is CASSGQAPSGANVLTF. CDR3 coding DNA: TGTGCCAGCAGTGGGCAGGCCCCTTCTGGGGCCAACGTCCTGACTTTC.

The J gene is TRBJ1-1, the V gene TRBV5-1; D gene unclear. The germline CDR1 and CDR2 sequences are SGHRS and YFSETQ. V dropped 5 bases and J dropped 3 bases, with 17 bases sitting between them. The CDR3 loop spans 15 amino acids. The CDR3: CASRPTSAVDTEAFF. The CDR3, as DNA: TGCGCCAGCAGACCTACCTCCGCGGTGGACACTGAAGCTTTCTTT. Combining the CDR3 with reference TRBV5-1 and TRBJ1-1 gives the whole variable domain KAGVTQTPRYLIKTRGQQVTLSCSPISGHRSVSWYQQTPGQGLQFLFEYFSETQRNKGNFPGRFSGRQFSNSRSEMNVSTLELGDSALYLCASRPTSAVDTEAFFGQGTRLTVV.

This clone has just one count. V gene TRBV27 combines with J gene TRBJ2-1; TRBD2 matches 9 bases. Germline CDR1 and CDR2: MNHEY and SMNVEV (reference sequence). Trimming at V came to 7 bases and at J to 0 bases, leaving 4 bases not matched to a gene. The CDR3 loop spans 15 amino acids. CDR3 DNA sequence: TGTGCCAGCAATCGAGCGGGAGGCTCCTACAATGAGCAGTTCTTC. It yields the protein CASNRAGGSYNEQFF.

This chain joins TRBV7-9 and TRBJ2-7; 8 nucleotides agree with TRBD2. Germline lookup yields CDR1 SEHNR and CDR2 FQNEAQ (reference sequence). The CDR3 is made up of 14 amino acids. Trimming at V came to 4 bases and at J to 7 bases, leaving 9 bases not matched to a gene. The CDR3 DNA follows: TGTGCCAGCAGCTCCGGACTAGCCCTCTGGGAGCAGTACTTC. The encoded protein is CASSSGLALWEQYF.

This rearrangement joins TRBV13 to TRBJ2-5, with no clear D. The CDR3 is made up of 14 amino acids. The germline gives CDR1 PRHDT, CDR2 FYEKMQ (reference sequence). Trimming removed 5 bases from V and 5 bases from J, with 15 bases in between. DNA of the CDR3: TGTGCCAGCAGCCCCCCCGGCCTCCAGGAGACCCAGTACTTC. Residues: CASSPPGLQETQYF.

CDR3 sequence: CASSQGLAGVETQYF. The CDR3 DNA reads TGCGCCAGCAGCCAGGGACTAGCGGGAGTGGAGACCCAGTACTTC. This chain links TRBV4-3 with TRBJ2-5; 14 bases agree with TRBD2. The junction had 2 bases not matched to a gene; V was cut back by 3 bases and J by 5 bases. Germline CDR1 and CDR2: LGHNA and YSLEER. CDR3 size: 15 residues.

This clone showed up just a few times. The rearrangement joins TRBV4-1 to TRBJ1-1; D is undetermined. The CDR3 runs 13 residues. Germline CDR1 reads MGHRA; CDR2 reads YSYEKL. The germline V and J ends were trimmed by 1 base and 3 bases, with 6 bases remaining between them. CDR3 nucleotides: TGCGCCAGCAGCCAAGTCGACGACACTGAAGCTTTCTTT. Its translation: CASSQVDDTEAFF.

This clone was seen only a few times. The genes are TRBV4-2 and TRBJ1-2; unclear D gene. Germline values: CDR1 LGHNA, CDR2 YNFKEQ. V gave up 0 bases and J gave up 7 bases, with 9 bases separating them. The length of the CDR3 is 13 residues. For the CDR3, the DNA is TGTGCCAGCAGCCAAGAGCAGGTTGGTGGCTACACCTTC. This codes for CASSQEQVGGYTF.